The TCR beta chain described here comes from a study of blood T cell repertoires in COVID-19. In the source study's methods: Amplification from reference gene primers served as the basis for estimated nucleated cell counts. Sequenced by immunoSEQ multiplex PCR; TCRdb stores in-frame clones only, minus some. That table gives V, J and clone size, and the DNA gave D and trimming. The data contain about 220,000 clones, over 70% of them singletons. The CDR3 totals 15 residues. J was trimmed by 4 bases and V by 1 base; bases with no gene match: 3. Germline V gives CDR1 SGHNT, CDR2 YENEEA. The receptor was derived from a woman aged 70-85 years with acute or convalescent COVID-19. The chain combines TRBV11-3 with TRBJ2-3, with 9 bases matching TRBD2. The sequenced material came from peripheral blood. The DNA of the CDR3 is TGTGCCAGCAGCTTAGGGGGACTAGCCTCAGATACGCAGTATTTT. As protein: CASSLGGLASDTQYF.